Presented here are 5 T cell receptor beta chains from one specimen sequenced in a study of beta chain features in type 1 diabetes. Study-wide findings and caveats: When Type 1 diabetes patients were examined, their TCRB CDR3s proved moderately but significantly shorter in all four CD4+ subsets.

Reverse transcription of all isolated RNA meant that expressed TCRB transcripts were sequenced. Libraries were prepared by immunoSEQ multiplex PCR; TCRdb keeps only in-frame clonotypes and omits some of them. The data show over 600,000 clones, around 12% seen once. The antigens these receptors bind are not known. Sequencing was done on a sample of naive CD4+ T cells from blood. The receptors were gathered from a man aged 25 to 40 with type 1 diabetes.

There are a few counts of this clone. For the CDR3, the DNA is TGTGCCAGCAGTTCCCAGGGAAACTATGGCTACACCTTC. Amino acids: CASSSQGNYGYTF. The chain employs TRBV27 and TRBJ1-2, with a possible D match to TRBD1 (5 bases). CDR3 length: 13 residues. V lost 4 bases to trimming and J lost 2 bases, with 8 bases between them. Germline assignment: CDR1 MNHEY and CDR2 SMNVEV (reference sequence).

This clone has more than one count but fewer than ten. V is TRBV6-6 and J is TRBJ1-6, with D possibly being TRBD1 (6 bases). The V end was cut by 0 bases, the J end by 8 bases, with 14 bases between. Germline V lookup: CDR1 MNHNY, CDR2 SVGAGI (reference sequence). The CDR3 loop spans 16 amino acids. The CDR3 loop reads CASSYSSGKGDSPLHF. The CDR3 DNA reads TGTGCCAGCAGTTACTCGAGTGGGAAGGGGGATTCACCCCTCCACTTT.

This sequence joins TRBV7-2 and TRBJ2-2; D possibly uses TRBD1 or TRBD2 (5 bases each). V was shortened by 2 bases and J by 2 bases, with 12 bases between the two germline ends. This CDR3 is 16 amino acids long. Germline CDR1 and CDR2: SGHTA and FQGNSA. CDR3 in amino acids: CASSLYWGTNTGELFF. CDR3 DNA: TGTGCCAGCAGCTTATATTGGGGGACCAACACCGGGGAGCTGTTTTTT.

The chain carries TRBV28 and TRBJ1-5, with TRBD1 as a possible D gene (6 bases). CDR1 and CDR2 (germline): MDHEN, SYDVKM. This CDR3 has 15 residues. Trimming stripped 3 bases from V and 2 bases from J, with 11 bases between. The CDR3 DNA reads TGTGCCAGCAGTTTTGACAGGCCGGGCAATCAGCCCCAGCATTTT. Amino acid sequence: CASSFDRPGNQPQHF.

This clone was picked up a small number of times. The gene calls are TRBV9 and TRBJ1-4, with D maybe TRBD1 (5 bases). V lost 0 bases and J lost 8, with 14 bases in between. The V gene's germline CDR1 is SGDLS and CDR2 YYNGEE. The CDR3 runs 15 residues. CDR3 amino acids: CASSVDGRVEEKLFF. CDR3 DNA: TGTGCCAGCAGCGTAGATGGCAGGGTCGAGGAAAAACTGTTTTTT.